This T cell receptor beta chain derives from a study of OX40 agonist ivuxolimab in advanced cancers. Study in general: Averaging roughly 60 years in age, with a range of about 23 to 90, the cohort was 65% to 85% male.

With regard to this clone: Antigen unknown.

Patients were ineligible given autoimmune disease history or systemic immunosuppression. The CDR3 spans 14 residues. V was pared by 0 bases and J by 6 bases, with 9 bases between. Germline CDR1 and CDR2: SGHRS and YFSETQ. General observations from the study: There were, on average, more expanded clones in CD8+ T cells than in CD4+.

TCRdb's table, derived via immunoSEQ multiplex PCR, lists solely in-frame clones and lacks some. The repertoire holds about 110,000 clones, with around 93% as singletons. The chain is built from TRBV5-1 and TRBJ1-4; D is ambiguous. This material consisted of CD4+ or CD8+ T cells sorted from blood, taken in a trial of the OX40 agonist ivuxolimab. The TCR sequence derives from an adult with an advanced solid tumor such as melanoma, head and neck, liver or kidney cancer. The CDR3 here is CASSLGLADEKLFF. CDR3 in DNA: TGCGCCAGCAGCTTGGGATTGGCAGATGAAAAACTGTTTTTT.